This record concerns one T cell receptor (beta chain) sequence. Its antigen is still unknown. No qualities accompany the bases; no much larger clone lies one base away. V is pared back by 4 bases and J by 6 bases, with 6 bases lying between the germline termini. From its cysteine to its phenylalanine, the CDR3 spans 11 amino acids. The DNA shown is the 33-base CDR3, in frame from base 1. Via the germline V gene (reference sequence), CDR1 is MNHEY and CDR2 SMNVEV. This sample stems from a study of blood T cell repertoires in COVID-19 (dated by TCRdb to between 2020 and 2021). Looking at the study overall: The collaborator samples originated in the United States, Italy and Spain and spanned the acute and convalescent phases of COVID-19. Where HLA class I and class II types were available, the types were taken from metadata supplied by the sample provider, not from assay-based typing. Deeply sampled blood TCRbeta repertoires from subjects exposed to, actively infected with, or recovered from COVID-19 were included in the dataset. The repertoires were released in a freely available public database meant as a resource for research on the immune response to SARS-CoV-2. Nearly every sample came with metadata listing a de-identified subject ID, COVID-19 status, age in years and sex. Samples were obtained from the ongoing ImmuneRACE study (first 160 participants) and from 1,000 to 1,500 subjects provided by 6 global collaborators. The material from the prospective study consisted of cDNA or gDNA derived from T cells, B-cell-depleted T cells, or PBMCs. The paper's findings and limits, for the study overall: The amount of clinical and demographic metadata varied by source and participant and was provided uncurated.

TCRbeta CDR3 regions were amplified from genomic DNA using the immunoSEQ Assay, a bias-controlled multiplex PCR. The original methods were these. The number of nucleated cells in each sample was estimated from the amplification of reference gene primers within the assay. To quantify the absolute abundance of each unique TCRbeta CDR3 rearrangement, sequence reads were collapsed and filtered. For each sample, productive Simpson clonality was calculated as the square root of Simpson's diversity index over productive rearrangements. Held by TCRdb, this immuneACCESS table contains in-frame sequences only and omits some clones. Under half of the omission traces to an unresolved V gene where checked; the cause of the rest is unknown. D and trimming come from the DNA, and the V and J calls and clone size come from that table. A total of tens of thousands of clones appear in this sample, about 91% of them only once. The top ten hold under 3% of the sample.

The collaborating institutions used their own protocols to collect whole blood in K2EDTA tubes. For TCRbeta analysis, collaborators shipped samples as frozen whole blood, isolated PBMCs, or DNA extracted from either of those sample types. What was sequenced was peripheral blood. The V and J genes are TRBV27 and TRBJ1-2, with the identity of the D gene unclear. The source is a man between 60 and 75 years old with acute or convalescent COVID-19. Read as DNA, the sequence is TGTGCCAGCAGTTCCCAGGATGGCTACACCTTC. Protein translation: CASSSQDGYTF.